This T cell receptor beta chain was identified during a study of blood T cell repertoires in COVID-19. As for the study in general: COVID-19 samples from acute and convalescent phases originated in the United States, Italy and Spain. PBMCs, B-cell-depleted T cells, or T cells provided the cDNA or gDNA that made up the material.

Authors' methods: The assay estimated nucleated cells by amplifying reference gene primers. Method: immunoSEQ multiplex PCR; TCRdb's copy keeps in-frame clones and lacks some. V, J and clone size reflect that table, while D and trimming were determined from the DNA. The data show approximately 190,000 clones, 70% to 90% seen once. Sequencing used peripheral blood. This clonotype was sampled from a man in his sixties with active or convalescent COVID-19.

CDR3 sequence (DNA): TGTGCCAGCAGCTGGAAGGGACGGGGGAGCTCCTATAATTCACCCCTCCACTTT. Protein sequence: CASSWKGRGSSYNSPLHF. The J gene is TRBJ1-6, the V gene TRBV11-2; a weak D match, TRBD1 (5 bases). This CDR3 spans 18 amino acids. The germline V and J ends were trimmed by 4 bases and 0 bases, with 16 bases remaining between them. CDR1 is SGHAT, CDR2 FQNNGV, per germline.